This paragraph reports one TCR beta chain. The antigen is unknown. This record comes from a study of naive and memory T cell subsets. Study outcomes and limitations: RNA-based TCR counts may shift with T cell activation and differentiation. The power law exponent of TCR abundance differed between naive and memory cells.

Both TRBC1 and TRBC2 were covered by a beta constant-region primer of two equimolar oligonucleotides. Ligated cDNA was amplified by four rounds of PCR with nested alpha and beta constant-region primers and SP2. Via MiXCR, TCRdb re-called the UMI-ligation and nested PCR reads, giving one row per CDR3 protein. This table has 95,000 to 150,000 distinct CDR3 sequences, 35% to 40% appearing once. The TCR was taken from a human donor in good health. The specimen was central memory CD4+ T cells from blood.

CDR3 coding DNA: TGTGCCAGCAGCTTAGGGCAAGGAAGCCCCTACGAGCAGTACTTC. Translated, it gives CASSLGQGSPYEQYF. This chain uses TRBV7-2 with TRBJ2-7; D is undetermined. Trimming shortened V by 1 base and J by 2 bases, and 12 bases separated the two germline ends. CDR1 and CDR2 from the germline V gene are SGHTA and FQGNSA. This CDR3 is built from 15 residues.